This T cell receptor beta chain came from a study of T cell responses to AZD1222 COVID-19 vaccine. Study-wide findings and caveats: Baseline seropositives among AZD1222 recipients totaled only five or six. Repertoires were obtained solely post-peak T cell response. The donor group comprised mostly white British people and more females; the analysis possibly underestimated clonal diversity.

Clones were sequenced by immunoSEQ multiplex PCR, and TCRdb holds only the in-frame ones, with some missing. The sample holds about 110,000 clones; approximately 90% are singletons and the top ten take around 7.8%. Notes on this clone: Its specificity is unknown.

CDR1 and CDR2 (germline): KGHSH, LQKENI. CDR3 length: 15 amino acids. The V and J ends lost 2 bases and 1 base respectively, with 11 bases between them. The V gene is TRBV18, the J gene TRBJ1-1, with D possibly matching TRBD1 (5 bases). This sequence was found in an adult in good health. Sequenced here: peripheral blood, sampled on day 0 of AZD1222 vaccination. The DNA for the CDR3 is TGTGCCAGCTCACCAAGTTCGGGGGGGAACACTGAAGCTTTCTTT. It encodes CASSPSSGGNTEAFF.